The entry below gives a single TCR beta chain sequence along with its context. Its antigen is undetermined. V dropped 1 base and J dropped 9 bases, with 27 bases sitting between them. This CDR3 has 18 residues. Germline-derived CDR1 and CDR2 are SGHAT and FQNNGV. The data originate from a study of T-cell memory formation after mild COVID-19. General observations from the study: The appearance of some responding clones in pre-infection memory suggested that cross-reactive memory joined. There was no confirmation that second-wave clones peaking on day 37 were SARS-CoV-2 specific.

One entry per CDR3 protein, called by TCRdb with MiXCR from the 5' RACE reads. Among about 620,000 distinct CDR3 sequences listed, about 20% were seen once. This chain links TRBV11-2 with TRBJ1-1; D is possibly TRBD1 (6 bases). The TCR was taken from an adult woman who had mild COVID-19 (a few samples of this study predate the infection). Cell type and time point are not known. Specimen: PBMCs or a T cell subset sorted from them (not recorded which). The CDR3 DNA reads TGTGCCAGCAGCTTAGGGGGGGGGCTACTGTCCATCTCCCCGAAAGCTTTCTTT. Protein product: CASSLGGGLLSISPKAFF.